This T cell receptor beta chain was documented in a study of vaccination and CD4 T cells after COVID-19. Looking at the study overall: The control cultures got either a CEFX pool, an HIV-1 Nef pool, or no peptide at all. Study-wide findings and caveats: A nonsignificant rise from about 20 to 38 was seen in the median number of SARS-CoV-2-reactive clonotypes.

Germline trimming cut 5 bases from V and 7 bases from J; bases unmatched to any gene: 6. Germline values: CDR1 LNHDA, CDR2 SQIVND (reference sequence). The CDR3 is 14 residues long. Sequenced with the Oncomine TCR Beta short-read assay was DNA taken from cultured CD4+ T cells. From cultured CD4+ T cells, genomic DNA was extracted. Via MiXCR, TCRdb re-called the PCR reads, giving one row per CDR3 protein. The sample lists around 3,300 distinct CDR3 sequences, roughly 77% occurring once. Treatment meaning: approximately 10-day PBMC culture with coronavirus spike peptide pools or control peptides (ViraFEST assay). ViraFEST used peptide pools to expand antigen-specific T cells before TCR sequencing. A word on this clonotype: The antigen remains unidentified.

The genes are TRBV19 and TRBJ1-5; 9 positions match TRBD1. The receptor was isolated from a human donor who had recovered from COVID-19. The sequencing sample was made of CD4+ T cells from blood, cultured in vitro. This CDR3 reads CASSPRQGDQPQHF. The CDR3 DNA reads as TGTGCCAGTAGTCCGAGACAGGGGGACCAGCCCCAGCATTTT.